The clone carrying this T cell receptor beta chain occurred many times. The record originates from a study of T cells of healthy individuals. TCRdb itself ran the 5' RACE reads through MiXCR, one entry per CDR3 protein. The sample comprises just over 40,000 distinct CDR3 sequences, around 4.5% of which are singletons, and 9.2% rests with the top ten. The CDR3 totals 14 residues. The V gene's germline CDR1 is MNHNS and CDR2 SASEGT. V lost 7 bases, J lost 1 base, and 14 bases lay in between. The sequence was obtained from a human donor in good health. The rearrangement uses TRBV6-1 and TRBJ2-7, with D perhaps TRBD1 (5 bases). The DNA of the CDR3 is TGTGCCAGCAAAGATAGACAGATTTCCTACGAGCAGTACTTC. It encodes CASKDRQISYEQYF.